This T cell receptor (beta chain) was observed in a study of blood T cell repertoires in COVID-19. Study in general: Samples of COVID-19 (acute and convalescent) were obtained from the United States, Italy and Spain.

The CDR3 length is 15 residues. Unmatched junction bases numbered 6, after V lost 2 bases and J lost 9 bases. Per the germline V gene, CDR1 is MDHEN and CDR2 is SYDVKM. Participants were aged roughly 18 to 90 years, lived in around 25 US areas, and enrolled virtually. Cohorts were based on clinical histories the participants reported. Two negative PCRs, clearance, or symptom resolution characterized the recovered Cohort 3 donors. Profiled with immunoSEQ multiplex PCR; TCRdb holds only in-frame clones, not every one. The sample lists 350,000 or so clones; about 90% were seen once. The chain recombines TRBV28 with TRBJ2-7, with 14 bases aligning to TRBD2. The TCR sequence derives from a woman aged 25 to 45 who had recovered from COVID-19. The source material was PBMCs or T cells enriched from blood (not recorded which). For the CDR3, the DNA is TGTGCCAGCAGTTTAGGGGGACTAGCGGGGGTTGCGCAGTACTTC. As protein: CASSLGGLAGVAQYF.